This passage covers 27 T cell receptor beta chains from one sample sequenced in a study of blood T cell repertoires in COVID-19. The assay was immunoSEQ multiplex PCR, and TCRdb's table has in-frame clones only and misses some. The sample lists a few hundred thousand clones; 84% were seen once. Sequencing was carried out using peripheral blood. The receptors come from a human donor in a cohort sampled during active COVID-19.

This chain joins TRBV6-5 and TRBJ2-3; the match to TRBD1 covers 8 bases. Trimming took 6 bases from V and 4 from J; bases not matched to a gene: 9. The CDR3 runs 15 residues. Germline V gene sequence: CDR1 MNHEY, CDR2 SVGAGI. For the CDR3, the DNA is TGTGCCAGCAGCCAAGGACAGGGAGGTGCAGATACGCAGTATTTT. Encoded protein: CASSQGQGGADTQYF.

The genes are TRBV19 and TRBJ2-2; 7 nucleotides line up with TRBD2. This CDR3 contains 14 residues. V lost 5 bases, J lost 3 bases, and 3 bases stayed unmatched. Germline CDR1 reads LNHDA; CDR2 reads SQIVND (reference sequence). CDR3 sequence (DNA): TGTGCCAGTAGTGAGGGGAGGGACACCGGGGAGCTGTTTTTT. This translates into CASSEGRDTGELFF.

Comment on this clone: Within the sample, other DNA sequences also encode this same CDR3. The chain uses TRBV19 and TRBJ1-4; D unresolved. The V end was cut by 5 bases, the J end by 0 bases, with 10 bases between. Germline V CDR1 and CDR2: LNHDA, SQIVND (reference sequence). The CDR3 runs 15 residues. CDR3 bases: TGTGCCAGTAGTCTCTCCCTAGCAACTAATGAAAAACTGTTTTTT. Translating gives CASSLSLATNEKLFF.

The CDR3 protein is CASSLYLLQGSTGELFF. CDR3 nucleotide sequence: TGTGCCAGCAGCTTATACCTTCTGCAGGGCAGTACCGGGGAGCTGTTTTTT. This chain joins TRBV7-2 and TRBJ2-2, with a weak D call TRBD1 (5 bases). The length of the CDR3 is 17 residues. The V gene lost 2 bases and the J gene lost 5 bases, with 18 bases spanning the gap. Germline V gives CDR1 SGHTA, CDR2 FQGNSA. Drawing the rest from reference TRBV7-2 and TRBJ2-2, the complete variable domain is GAGVSQSPSNKVTEKGKDVELRCDPISGHTALYWYRQSLGQGLEFLIYFQGNSAPDKSGLPSDRFSAERTGGSVSTLTIQRTQQEDSAVYLCASSLYLLQGSTGELFFGEGSRLTVL.

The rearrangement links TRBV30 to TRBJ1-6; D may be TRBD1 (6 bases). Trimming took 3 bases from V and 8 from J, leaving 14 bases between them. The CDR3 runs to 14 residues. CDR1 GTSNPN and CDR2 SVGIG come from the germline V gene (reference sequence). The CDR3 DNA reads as TGTGCCTGGAGGCTTACAGGGAGCGATTCACCCCTCCACTTT. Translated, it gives CAWRLTGSDSPLHF.

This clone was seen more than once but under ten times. The CDR3 DNA reads as TGTGCCAGCAGCCCCCAAAAGGTCGGACAGAGCTCCTACAATGAGCAGTTCTTC. This translates into CASSPQKVGQSSYNEQFF. The chain recombines TRBV14 with TRBJ2-1; D possibly corresponds to TRBD1 (6 bases). Germline V gene lookup returns CDR1 SGHDN and CDR2 FVKESK. V was cut by 4 bases and J by 0 bases, with 19 bases left in between. The CDR3 has 18 amino acids.

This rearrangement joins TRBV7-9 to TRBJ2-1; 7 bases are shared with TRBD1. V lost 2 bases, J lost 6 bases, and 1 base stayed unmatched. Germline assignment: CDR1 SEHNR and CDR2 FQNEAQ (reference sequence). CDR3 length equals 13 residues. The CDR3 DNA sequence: TGTGCCAGCAGCTTAACAGGGGCCAATGAGCAGTTCTTC. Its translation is CASSLTGANEQFF.

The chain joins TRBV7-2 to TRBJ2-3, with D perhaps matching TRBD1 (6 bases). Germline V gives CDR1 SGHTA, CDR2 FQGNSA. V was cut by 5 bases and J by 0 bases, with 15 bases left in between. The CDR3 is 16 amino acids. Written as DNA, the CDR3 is TGTGCCAGCAGCCCGGGGACACTAAGTAGCACAGATACGCAGTATTTT. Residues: CASSPGTLSSTDTQYF.

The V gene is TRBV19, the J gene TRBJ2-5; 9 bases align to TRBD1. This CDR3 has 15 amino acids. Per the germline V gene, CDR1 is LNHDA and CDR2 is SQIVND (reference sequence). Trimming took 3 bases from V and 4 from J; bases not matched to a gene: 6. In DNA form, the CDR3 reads TGTGCCAGTAGTATCTGGGGACAGGGTAGAGAGACCCAGTACTTC. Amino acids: CASSIWGQGRETQYF.

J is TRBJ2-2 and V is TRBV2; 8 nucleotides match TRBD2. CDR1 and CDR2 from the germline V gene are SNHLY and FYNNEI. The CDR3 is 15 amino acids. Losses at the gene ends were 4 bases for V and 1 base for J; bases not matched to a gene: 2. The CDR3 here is CASSVLAGNTGELFF. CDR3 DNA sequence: TGTGCCAGCAGTGTCCTAGCGGGGAACACCGGGGAGCTGTTTTTT.

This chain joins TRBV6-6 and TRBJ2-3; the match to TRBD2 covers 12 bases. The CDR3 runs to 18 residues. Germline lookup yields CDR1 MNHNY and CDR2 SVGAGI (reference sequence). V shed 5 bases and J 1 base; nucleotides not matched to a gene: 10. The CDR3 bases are TGTGCCAGCAGTCTCGGGACTAGCGGGCCCGGAGGCACAGATACGCAGTATTTT. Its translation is CASSLGTSGPGGTDTQYF.

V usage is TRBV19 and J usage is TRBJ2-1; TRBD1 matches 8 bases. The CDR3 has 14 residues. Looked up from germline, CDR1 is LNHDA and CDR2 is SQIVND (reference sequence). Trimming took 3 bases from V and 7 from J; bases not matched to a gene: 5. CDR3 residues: CASSMGQEGNEQFF. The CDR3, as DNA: TGTGCCAGTAGTATGGGACAGGAGGGGAATGAGCAGTTCTTC.

The CDR3 spells CASSFGGSSYNEQFF. The CDR3 region has the DNA TGTGCCAGCAGTTTTGGCGGGAGCTCCTACAATGAGCAGTTCTTC. This sequence joins TRBV28 and TRBJ2-1; 7 bases fit TRBD2. The CDR3 is made up of 15 amino acids. The junction had 2 bases not matched to a gene; V was cut back by 3 bases and J by 0 bases. The germline V gene encodes CDR1 MDHEN and CDR2 SYDVKM.

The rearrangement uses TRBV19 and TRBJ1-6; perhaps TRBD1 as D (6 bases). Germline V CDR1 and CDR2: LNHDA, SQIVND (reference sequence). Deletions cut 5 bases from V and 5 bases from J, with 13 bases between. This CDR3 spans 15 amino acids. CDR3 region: CASSHTGTDNSPLHF. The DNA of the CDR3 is TGTGCCAGTAGTCATACAGGGACGGATAATTCACCCCTCCACTTT.

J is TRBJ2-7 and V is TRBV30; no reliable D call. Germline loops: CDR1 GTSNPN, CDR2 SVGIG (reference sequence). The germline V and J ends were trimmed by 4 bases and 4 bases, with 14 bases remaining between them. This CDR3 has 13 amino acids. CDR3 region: CAWNSAQPYEQYF. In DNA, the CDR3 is TGTGCCTGGAATTCGGCACAGCCTTACGAGCAGTACTTC.

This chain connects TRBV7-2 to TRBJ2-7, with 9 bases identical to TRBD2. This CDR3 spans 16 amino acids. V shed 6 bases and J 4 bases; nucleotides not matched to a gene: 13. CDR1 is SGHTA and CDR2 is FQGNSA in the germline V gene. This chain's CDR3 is CASSPMRLAGKYEQYF. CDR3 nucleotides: TGTGCCAGCAGTCCTATGCGGCTAGCGGGGAAATACGAGCAGTACTTC.

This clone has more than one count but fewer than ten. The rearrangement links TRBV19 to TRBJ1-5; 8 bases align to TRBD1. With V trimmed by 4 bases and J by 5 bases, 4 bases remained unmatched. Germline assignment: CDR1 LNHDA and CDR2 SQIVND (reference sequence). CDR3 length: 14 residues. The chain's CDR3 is CASSKPGGYQPQHF. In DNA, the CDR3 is TGTGCCAGTAGTAAGCCAGGGGGCTATCAGCCCCAGCATTTT.

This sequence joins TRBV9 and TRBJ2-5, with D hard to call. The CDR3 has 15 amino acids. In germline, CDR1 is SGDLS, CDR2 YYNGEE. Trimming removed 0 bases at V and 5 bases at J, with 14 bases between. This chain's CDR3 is CASSVGQVGQETQYF. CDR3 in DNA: TGTGCCAGCAGCGTAGGGCAGGTCGGCCAGGAGACCCAGTACTTC. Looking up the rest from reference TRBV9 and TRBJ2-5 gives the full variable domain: DSGVTQTPKHLITATGQRVTLRCSPRSGDLSVYWYQQSLDQGLQFLIQYYNGEERAKGNILERFSAQQFPDLHSELNLSSLELGDSALYFCASSVGQVGQETQYFGPGTRLLVL.

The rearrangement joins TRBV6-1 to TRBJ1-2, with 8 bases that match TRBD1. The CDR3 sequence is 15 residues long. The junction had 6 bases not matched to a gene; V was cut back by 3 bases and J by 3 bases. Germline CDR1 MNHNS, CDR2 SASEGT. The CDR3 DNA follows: TGTGCCAGCAGTGAGCTAGGACAGGGCGACTATGGCTACACCTTC. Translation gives CASSELGQGDYGYTF.

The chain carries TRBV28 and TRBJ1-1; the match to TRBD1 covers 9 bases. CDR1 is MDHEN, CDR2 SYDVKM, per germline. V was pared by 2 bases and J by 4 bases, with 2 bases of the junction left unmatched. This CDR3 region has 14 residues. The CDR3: CASSLTGGSTEAFF. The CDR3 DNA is TGTGCCAGCAGTTTAACAGGGGGCAGCACTGAAGCTTTCTTT.

In nucleotides, the CDR3 is TGTGCCAGCAGAGAGACTAGCGGGAGAATATACGAGCAGTACTTC. Its translation is CASRETSGRIYEQYF. The chain recombines TRBV27 with TRBJ2-7; 12 positions agree with TRBD2. J was trimmed by 4 bases and V by 6 bases; bases with no gene match: 7. The CDR3 extends over 15 amino acids. Germline assignment: CDR1 MNHEY and CDR2 SMNVEV (reference sequence).

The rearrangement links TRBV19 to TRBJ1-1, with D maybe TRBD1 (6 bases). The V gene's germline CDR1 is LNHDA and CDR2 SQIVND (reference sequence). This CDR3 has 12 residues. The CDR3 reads CPIGGGGTEAFF. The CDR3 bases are TGTCCCATCGGGGGAGGGGGCACTGAAGCTTTCTTT.

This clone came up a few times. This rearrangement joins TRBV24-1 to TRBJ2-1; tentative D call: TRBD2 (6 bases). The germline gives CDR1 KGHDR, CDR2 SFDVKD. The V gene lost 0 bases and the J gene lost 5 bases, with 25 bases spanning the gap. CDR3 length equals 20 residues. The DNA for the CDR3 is TGTGCCACCAGTGATTTGCATCCGGGAGCTTTCGGGACCGTGAACAATGAGCAGTTCTTC. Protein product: CATSDLHPGAFGTVNNEQFF.

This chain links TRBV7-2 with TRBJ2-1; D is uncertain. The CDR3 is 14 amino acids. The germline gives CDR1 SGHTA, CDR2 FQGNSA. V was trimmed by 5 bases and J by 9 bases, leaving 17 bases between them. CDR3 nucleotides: TGTGCCAGCAGCCATGGGCAGGAACTTACTGAGCAGTTCTTC. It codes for CASSHGQELTEQFF. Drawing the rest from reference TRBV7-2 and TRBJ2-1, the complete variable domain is GAGVSQSPSNKVTEKGKDVELRCDPISGHTALYWYRQSLGQGLEFLIYFQGNSAPDKSGLPSDRFSAERTGGSVSTLTIQRTQQEDSAVYLCASSHGQELTEQFFGPGTRLTVL.

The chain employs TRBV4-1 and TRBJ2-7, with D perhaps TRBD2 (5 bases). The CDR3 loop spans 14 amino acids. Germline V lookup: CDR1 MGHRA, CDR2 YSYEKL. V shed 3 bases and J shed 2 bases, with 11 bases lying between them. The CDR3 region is CASSQGTGTYEQYF. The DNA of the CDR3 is TGCGCCAGCAGCCAGGGAACCGGGACCTACGAGCAGTACTTC.

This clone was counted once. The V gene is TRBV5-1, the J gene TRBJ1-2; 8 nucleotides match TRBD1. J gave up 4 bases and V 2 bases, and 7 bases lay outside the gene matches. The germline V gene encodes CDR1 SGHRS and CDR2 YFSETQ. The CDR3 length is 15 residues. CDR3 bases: TGCGCCAGCAGCTTTGGGACAGGAAATTTCTATGGCTACACCTTC. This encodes CASSFGTGNFYGYTF.

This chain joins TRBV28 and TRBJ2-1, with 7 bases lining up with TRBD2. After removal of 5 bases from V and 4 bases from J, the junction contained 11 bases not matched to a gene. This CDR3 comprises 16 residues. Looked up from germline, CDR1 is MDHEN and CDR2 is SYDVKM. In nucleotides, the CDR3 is TGTGCCAGCAGTGTATCCCCGGGGAGGGCTTACAATGAGCAGTTCTTC. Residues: CASSVSPGRAYNEQFF.